The sequence of this T cell receptor (beta chain) was determined in a study of blood T cells in healthy people across ages. This CDR3 is built from 15 residues. Looked up from germline, CDR1 is SGHTA and CDR2 is FQGNSA. V lost 5 bases to trimming and J lost 3 bases; unmatched junction nucleotides: 6. Combining a sample-barcoded 5' primer with a J-beta primer mix, a second PCR ran for about 7 to 11 cycles. The template-switch adaptor, which had 12 random nucleotides, put a tag on each cDNA molecule. In TCRdb, the 5' RACE reads were re-called with MiXCR into one record per CDR3 protein. The table lists approximately 900,000 distinct CDR3 sequences, 48% of them singletons, with about an eighth in the top ten. This clonotype appeared a few times.

This receptor was identified in a man aged 30-40 years in good health. The genes are TRBV7-2 and TRBJ2-1, with 8 bases matching TRBD1. Sequencing was done on a sample of blood. The CDR3 DNA sequence: TGTGCCAGCAGCCTCAGACAGGGGTTCTACAATGAGCAGTTCTTC. It translates to CASSLRQGFYNEQFF.